The T cell receptor beta chain described here comes from a study of T cell changes during pregnancy in multiple sclerosis. Using immunoSEQ multiplex PCR, the repertoire was profiled, and TCRdb retains in-frame clones only, with some absent. The sample consists of some 31,000 clones, around 90% of them appearing once. Germline CDR1 SGHTS, CDR2 YDEGEE. V gave up 3 bases and J gave up 0 bases, with 16 bases separating them. The CDR3 runs to 17 residues. The J gene is TRBJ1-5, the V gene TRBV5-8, with a tentative D call TRBD1 (6 bases). The sequenced sample was CD8+ T cells from peripheral blood mononuclear cells, obtained before pregnancy. The origin of this receptor is a female donor with multiple sclerosis, enrolled in a pregnancy study. CDR3 coding DNA: TGTGCCAGCAGCTCCGAAAAAACCAGGGGTAGCAATCAGCCCCAGCATTTT. Translating it yields CASSSEKTRGSNQPQHF. Drawing the rest from reference TRBV5-8 and TRBJ1-5, the complete variable domain is EAGVTQSPTHLIKTRGQQATLRCSPISGHTSVYWYQQALGLGLQFLLWYDEGEERNRGNFPPRFSGRQFPNYSSELNVNALELEDSALYLCASSSEKTRGSNQPQHFGDGTRLSIL.